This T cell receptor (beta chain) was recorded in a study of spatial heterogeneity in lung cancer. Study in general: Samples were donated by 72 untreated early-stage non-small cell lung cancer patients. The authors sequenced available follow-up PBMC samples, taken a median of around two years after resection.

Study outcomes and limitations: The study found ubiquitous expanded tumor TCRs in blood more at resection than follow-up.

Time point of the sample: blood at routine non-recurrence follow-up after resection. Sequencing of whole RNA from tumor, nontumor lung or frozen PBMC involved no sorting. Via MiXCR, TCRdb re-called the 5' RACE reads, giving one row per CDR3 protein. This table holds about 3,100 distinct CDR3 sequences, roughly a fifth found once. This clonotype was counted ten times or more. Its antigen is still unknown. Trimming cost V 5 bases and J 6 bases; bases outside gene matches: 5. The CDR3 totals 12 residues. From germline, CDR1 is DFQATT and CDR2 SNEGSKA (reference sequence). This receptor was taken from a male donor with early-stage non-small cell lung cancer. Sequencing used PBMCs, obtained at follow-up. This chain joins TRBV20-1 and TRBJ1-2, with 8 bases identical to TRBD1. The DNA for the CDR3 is TGCAGTGCTGGACAGGGTCGGGATGGCTACACCTTC. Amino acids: CSAGQGRDGYTF.